This T cell receptor (beta chain) was captured by sequencing in a study of blood T cell repertoires in COVID-19. Study-wide context: The study drew acute and convalescent COVID-19 samples from the United States, Italy and Spain. PBMCs, B-cell-depleted T cells, or T cells provided the cDNA or gDNA that made up the material.

In the authors' workflow: Counts of nucleated cells, estimated from reference gene primer amplification, were obtained. Clones were sequenced by immunoSEQ multiplex PCR, and TCRdb holds only the in-frame ones, with some missing. V and J calls and clone size are copied from that table; D and trimming were computed from the DNA. The sample includes roughly 180,000 clones, around 89% of them seen just once. Germline-derived CDR1 and CDR2 are SGHRS and YFSETQ. Trimming cost V 1 base and J 5 bases, with 15 bases left between them. CDR3 length: 15 amino acids. The clonotype originates from a woman in her twenties or thirties with acute or convalescent COVID-19. J is TRBJ2-5 and V is TRBV5-1; D is ambiguous. The sample was peripheral blood. The CDR3 loop reads CASSLMPGGLETQYF. Written as DNA, the CDR3 is TGCGCCAGCAGCTTGATGCCAGGTGGATTGGAGACCCAGTACTTC.